This TCR beta chain was sequenced during a study of T-cell reconstitution after alpha-beta-depleted transplantation in children. During its preparation, the TCRbeta library received unique molecular identifiers. TCRdb used MiXCR to reprocess the PCR reads, holding one entry per CDR3 protein. The data contain 500,000 to 600,000 distinct CDR3 sequences, about 17% of them singletons. This CDR3 is built from 12 residues. The ends were cut back, 1 base at V and 3 bases at J, with 4 bases in the middle. Looked up from germline, CDR1 is SGHDN and CDR2 is FVKESK. The chain is built from TRBV14 and TRBJ2-7; D ambiguous. The sequencing used PBMCs from the stem cell graft donor, collected from the stem cell graft. The receptor's source is a human donor who donated a stem cell graft to a child with acute lymphoblastic leukemia. The CDR3 here is CASSQGFYEQYF. Here the CDR3 DNA reads TGTGCCAGCAGCCAAGGATTCTACGAGCAGTACTTC.